The present T cell receptor (beta chain) was sequenced within a study of cytomegalovirus exposure and HLA in healthy donors (dated by TCRdb to the late 2010s). With regard to the full study: In an earlier analysis of fewer than 750 of the donors, approximately 260 Gb of sequence data and approximately 100 million unique TCR beta sequences from about 190 million T cells were reported. In addition to the first cohort of approximately 670 subjects, a separate validation cohort of 120 different subjects was used. A later genetic analysis took genome-wide SNP genotypes for about 65% of the 666 donors and used that subset as a discovery cohort. To decide whether each TCR beta V gene segment behaved as functional or pseudogenic, an earlier analysis of some 540 of the donors relied on high-throughput TCR beta sequencing. On average, about 240,000 unique TCR beta nucleotide sequences were sequenced per donor among a few hundred genotyped donors of the cohort, with roughly 18% of those sequences being non-productive. The study aimed to test whether signatures of past pathogen exposure could be identified by cataloging public T cell receptors. An early release covering 500 to 750 HLA-typed donors comprised about 300 gigabases of sequencing data and tens of millions of unique TCR sequences. The later analysis used no new phenotypic data to find candidate immune exposures, relying instead on TCR beta sequences and their occurrence across donors. Of the 300 to 400 genotyped donors, approximately 83% fell in the genetic ancestry cluster associated with self-reported Caucasian donors. Both class I and class II loci were covered by HLA typing, at four-digit resolution. A later analysis re-examined previously published TCR beta repertoires from 500 to 700 donors and added high-resolution HLA genotyping to investigate patterns of TCR occurrence. The study used immunosequencing to profile the T cell repertoires of approximately 630 subjects and linked those repertoires to cytomegalovirus serostatus. Every discovery cohort repertoire had been produced on one sequencing platform. Typing coverage varied by locus: roughly 620-630 donors for A, B, C, DRB1 and DQB1; 522 for DQA1; about 600 for DPA1; around 490 for DPB1. To predict cytomegalovirus infection status, the study combined high-throughput TCR immunosequencing, statistical association of individual TCRs with disease status, and machine learning. Donor age, sex, ethnicity and CMV serostatus were compiled alongside the repertoire data. Roughly 5 DR-DQ haplotypes were handled as single units for association and clustering, since linkage in the cohort was strong. Results the study describes overall, beyond this receptor: A later analysis found that TCR association rates varied across HLA loci, with DRB1 alleles showing the most associated TCRs and HLA-C alleles the fewest. Broadly in line with IMGT annotations, most TCR beta V segments showed up in productive rearrangements about 90% or about 30% of the time in an earlier analysis of 587 of the donors. When HLA alleles, especially DR and DQ, strongly co-occurred, attributing TCR associations to individual alleles was difficult. A total of fewer than 200 TCR beta chains were listed by the study as associated with cytomegalovirus. A later analysis reported that several top co-occurrence clusters appeared linked to parvovirus B19, influenza, CMV and Epstein-Barr virus. HLA typing was unavailable for some donors at each locus, so association tests used only the typed subset. A later analysis found that most CMV-associated TCR beta chains appeared HLA-restricted, with HLA associations seemingly driven largely by CMV exposure. A cluster of highly shared sequence variants was judged likely to represent a technical artifact of the sequencing pipeline. Cytomegalovirus status was reported to be diagnosed by the classifier with high specificity and sensitivity in both the original and validation cohorts. In a later analysis, HLA-associated TCR beta chains showed more clonal expansion and lower generation probabilities than non-associated chains that were equally common. The earlier analysis of fewer than 750 of the donors excluded roughly 16 rarely observed V segments, including chromosome 9 orphons, because counts were too low. At a false discovery rate of 0.05, a later analysis linked roughly 17,000 TCR beta sequences to specific HLA alleles. The authors suggested that the approach could potentially be generalized to other disease states and immunological phenotypes. Immune exposure information for the cohort was limited to CMV serostatus. This cohort had only TCR beta chains sequenced, and the lack of alpha or paired-chain data limited which features could be detected. The 87-base-pair reads could not distinguish some IMGT-functional V segments, including TRBV6-2 and TRBV6-3, so those segments were excluded. Linkage disequilibrium might explain the correlated functional status among segregating V segments, but an unknown experimental factor could not be excluded. A few of the identified cytomegalovirus-associated TCR beta chains were confirmed in vitro to be specific for cytomegalovirus antigens. Sequencing depth was assumed to be roughly uniform across donors in the presence/absence analyses, though that assumption may not hold. Most TCR sequences were observed very rarely across donors, whereas some public TCRs were present in many individuals. An association between a missense DCLRE1C variant and V-gene and J-gene trimming of TCR beta chains was found in a later genetic analysis and replicated in an independent cohort. A further reported finding was that TCR beta sequences accurately predicted the HLA-A and HLA-B alleles for most subjects in the first cohort. Compared with the approximately 600-donor mean, donors in an Asian-associated ancestry cluster had fewer N-insertions in productive TCRs, according to a later genetic analysis.

The cohort was made up of roughly 670 healthy bone marrow donors. All cohort members were sampled while nominally healthy, although unrecorded immune exposures were likely present. The donor tested CMV seronegative, placing the donor among the 350 or so seronegative members of the cohort. Every donor gave a peripheral blood sample, and the peripheral blood mononuclear cells from that sample were used for TCR beta sequencing. Genomic DNA was extracted from the blood cell samples with the Qiagen DNeasy Blood Extraction Kit. V is pruned by 6 bases and J by 4 bases, leaving 3 bases of the junction without a gene match. Counted from cysteine to phenylalanine, this CDR3 has 13 amino acids. Here the CDR3 DNA is all that survives: 39 bases in frame from base 1. The germline V gene supplies CDR1 MNHEY and CDR2 SVGAGI. The library came from the immunoSEQ multiplex PCR assay. A mixture of 60 forward primers for TCR Vbeta segments and 13 reverse primers for TCR Jbeta segments was used in the multiplex PCR. Amplification of the CDR3 region of rearranged TCR beta genes was performed with a multiplex PCR assay on genomic DNA. The amplified TCR beta libraries were sequenced on the Illumina HiSeq System as 87-base-pair reads. The authors' pipeline ran thus. Across the 700 or so repertoires, a later analysis counted tens of millions of unique TCR beta chains, around 11 million of which were shared by at least two donors. A nearest-neighbor algorithm error-corrected the raw reads and collapsed the reads into unique sequences, merging closely related sequences to remove PCR and sequencing errors. V, D and J gene segments were assigned by aligning CDR3 sequences to IMGT reference sequences. For a sequence to be retained, at least a six-nucleotide match to both a V gene segment and a J gene segment was required. Rearrangements were classified as productive when the CDR3 lacked stop codons and remained in frame with V and J, and all other rearrangements were classified as non-productive. Following IMGT convention, CDR3 was defined as the stretch from the second conserved V-encoded cysteine up to the conserved J-encoded phenylalanine. Sequences without an unambiguous match to a single V gene segment were excluded from the earlier analysis of 450 to 650 of the donors. In an earlier analysis of some 590 of the donors, V segments were called functional above 56.7% productive rearrangements and were called segregating when the between-donor standard deviation exceeded 5%. To diagnose cytomegalovirus status from the catalog of TCR beta chain sequences, a statistical classification framework was built. In a later analysis, TCR nucleotide sequences were compared against IMGT/GENE-DB human TR gene sequences so that V and J genes could be assigned. A later analysis assigned CDR3 sequences and most-parsimonious VDJ recombination scenarios with the TCRdist pipeline. In a later analysis, every TCR beta chain was defined by the combination of its CDR3 amino acid sequence and its V-gene family, and reads without a unique V-gene family were dropped. To address suspected cross-contamination and a sequencing artifact, a later analysis removed roughly 640 highly shared, low-generation-probability nucleotide sequences. A later analysis calculated a clonal expansion index for each public chain from normalized within-repertoire ranks of inferred template counts. In a later analysis, generation probabilities were computed using a VDJ recombination model fitted to out-of-frame rearrangements, and the results were checked against IGoR. A later analysis scored TCR-TCR, TCR-HLA and TCR-CMV co-occurrence with hypergeometric tests, applying a repertoire-size bias correction to TCR pairs. In a later analysis, false discovery rates were estimated by permuting HLA or CMV assignments 20 times. In a later analysis, co-occurring TCRs were grouped with DBSCAN, and TCRdist sequence similarity was added when clustering was performed within HLA-allele-positive subsets. Co-occurrence clustering excluded repertoires with fewer than 30,000 or more than 120,000 public chains, plus five with anomalous nucleotide sharing. Held by TCRdb, this immuneACCESS table contains in-frame sequences only and omits some clones. Under half of the omission traces to an unresolved V gene where checked; the cause of the rest is unknown. The D gene and trimming were derived from the DNA, and the V and J assignments and clone size from that table. In all, the sample holds about 120,000 clones, and around 79% of those were seen once. In total, the top ten clones hold around 1.5% of the sample.

This clone has only one observation. Its antigen is unknown. Qualities for individual bases were not recorded, and no much larger clone is one base off. The chain is assembled from TRBV6-5 and TRBJ1-1; 9 middle bases align to TRBD1. Sequencing input: PBMCs. The sequence came from a woman in her late teens or twenties in good health and CMV-seronegative. The sequenced DNA is TGTGCCAGCAGAACGACAGGGGGCACTGAAGCTTTCTTT. Its protein is CASRTTGGTEAFF.